This TCR beta chain appears in the sequencing data of a study of OX40 agonist ivuxolimab in advanced cancers. On the study more broadly: Patients enrolled in dose escalation were diagnosed with hepatocellular carcinoma, melanoma, renal cell or head and neck cancer.

As to this clone: Its cognate antigen is unknown.

Exclusion applied to patients with autoimmune disease history or systemic immunosuppression. This CDR3 contains 14 residues. Germline V gene data show CDR1 as SGHNT and CDR2 as YYREEE (reference sequence). The V gene end was trimmed by 4 bases and the J gene end by 2 bases; junction bases not matched to a gene: 5. Only in-frame clones appear in the TCRdb table, and some are missing; sequencing was by immunoSEQ multiplex PCR. Among 65,000 to 95,000 clones listed, 70% to 90% were seen once. Whole-study results and caveats: At doses 0.1 to 3.0 mg/kg, CD4+ and CD8+ clones expanded. Partly responding patients at 0.1-3.0 mg/kg showed some of the smallest clonal expansion.

The sample consisted of CD4+ or CD8+ T cells sorted from blood, taken in a trial of the OX40 agonist ivuxolimab. The chain recombines TRBV5-4 with TRBJ2-7; 8 bases are a match to TRBD2. The sequence derives from an adult with an advanced solid tumor such as melanoma, head and neck, liver or kidney cancer. This chain's CDR3 is CASSHSGGAYEQYF. CDR3 coding DNA: TGTGCCAGCAGCCACAGCGGGGGAGCCTACGAGCAGTACTTC.